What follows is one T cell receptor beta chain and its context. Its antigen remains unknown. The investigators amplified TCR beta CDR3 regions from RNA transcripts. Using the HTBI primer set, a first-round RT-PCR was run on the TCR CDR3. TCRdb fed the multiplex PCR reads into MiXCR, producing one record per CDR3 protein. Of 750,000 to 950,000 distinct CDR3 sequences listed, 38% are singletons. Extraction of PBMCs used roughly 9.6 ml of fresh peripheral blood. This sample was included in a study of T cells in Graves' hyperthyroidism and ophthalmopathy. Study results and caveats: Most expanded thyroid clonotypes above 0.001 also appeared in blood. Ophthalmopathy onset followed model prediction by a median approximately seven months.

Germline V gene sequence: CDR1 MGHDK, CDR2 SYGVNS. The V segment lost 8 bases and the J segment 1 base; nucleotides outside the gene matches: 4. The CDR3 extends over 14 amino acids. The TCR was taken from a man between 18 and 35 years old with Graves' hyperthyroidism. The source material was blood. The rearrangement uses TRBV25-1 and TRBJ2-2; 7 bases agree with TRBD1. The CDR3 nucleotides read TGTGCCAGCGTTGACAGGGAGAACACCGGGGAGCTGTTTTTT. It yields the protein CASVDRENTGELFF.